A single sample is the source of the 18 T cell receptor beta chains below, sequenced in a study of follicular helper T cells after annual influenza vaccination. Sequenced by immunoSEQ multiplex PCR; TCRdb stores in-frame clones only, minus some. The table includes approximately 6,800 clones, around 80% detected once. As to time point: 2015-2016 season, 7 days after influenza vaccination. Specimen: CXCR5- memory CD4+ T cells sorted from blood, collected 7 days after influenza vaccination. Receptors were obtained from an adult who received the influenza vaccine.

The V gene is TRBV5-1, the J gene TRBJ2-3; 9 bases fit TRBD2. CDR1 and CDR2 (germline): SGHRS, YFSETQ. The CDR3 length is 14 residues. The trim removed 3 bases at V and 4 bases at J, leaving 3 bases unmatched. CDR3 sequence reads: CASSSRTSADTQYF. The CDR3 nucleotides are TGCGCCAGCAGCTCCAGGACTAGCGCAGATACGCAGTATTTT.

The rearrangement links TRBV7-9 to TRBJ2-2; D possibly uses TRBD1 or TRBD2 (5 bases each). This CDR3 comprises 17 residues. Germline CDR1 reads SEHNR; CDR2 reads FQNEAQ (reference sequence). Trimming removed 2 bases at V and 7 bases at J, with 20 bases between. The CDR3 here is CASSLLWGTVRDGELFF. CDR3 DNA: TGTGCCAGCAGCTTACTTTGGGGGACCGTGAGGGACGGGGAGCTGTTTTTT.

This rearrangement joins TRBV6-1 to TRBJ2-5, with 8 bases lining up with TRBD2. V lost 0 bases and J lost 12; bases outside the gene matches: 6. Germline V lookup: CDR1 MNHNS, CDR2 SASEGT. The length of the CDR3 is 13 residues. Here the CDR3 reads CASSEAHGGAEYF. The CDR3 DNA reads TGTGCCAGCAGTGAAGCGCACGGGGGGGCGGAGTACTTC.

The genes are TRBV29-1 and TRBJ2-1; D is perhaps TRBD1 or TRBD2 (5 bases each). Germline loops: CDR1 SQVTM, CDR2 ANQGSEA. Trimming pared 6 bases from V and 4 bases from J, leaving 10 bases between. The length of the CDR3 is 12 residues. The CDR3 spells CSVAWGYNEQFF. DNA of the CDR3: TGCAGCGTCGCCTGGGGGTACAATGAGCAGTTCTTC.

This clone was counted a few times. V usage is TRBV6-4 and J usage is TRBJ1-2; 9 positions agree with TRBD1. The germline CDR1 and CDR2 sequences are MRHNA and SNTAGT. The V segment lost 6 bases and the J segment 7 bases; nucleotides outside the gene matches: 9. This CDR3 contains 14 residues. CDR3 in amino acids: CASSAGQGNRGYTF. The CDR3 coding sequence is TGTGCCAGCAGCGCCGGACAGGGGAATCGTGGCTACACCTTC.

The chain uses TRBV6-5 and TRBJ1-5; tentative D call: TRBD1 (5 bases). The CDR3 is 14 amino acids. Trimming took off 2 bases at V and 4 bases at J, with 9 bases between the two ends. Germline V lookup: CDR1 MNHEY, CDR2 SVGAGI. Here the CDR3 reads CASSYAGRNQPQHF. CDR3 DNA: TGTGCCAGCAGTTACGCAGGGAGGAATCAGCCCCAGCATTTT.

The chain recombines TRBV6-5 with TRBJ1-4, with a possible D match to TRBD1 (5 bases). The CDR3 length is 14 residues. Trimming shortened V by 6 bases and J by 4 bases, and 12 bases separated the two germline ends. Germline V gene sequence: CDR1 MNHEY, CDR2 SVGAGI. The CDR3 DNA sequence: TGTGCCAGCAGCAGACAGAGTCTTAATGAAAAACTGTTTTTT. Its translation: CASSRQSLNEKLFF.

V and J are TRBV5-4 and TRBJ1-3; unclear D gene. In germline, CDR1 is SGHNT, CDR2 YYREEE (reference sequence). The CDR3 has 15 amino acids. V dropped 0 bases and J dropped 0 bases, with 7 bases sitting between them. The CDR3 reads CASSLDGGSGNTIYF. CDR3 bases: TGTGCCAGCAGCTTGGATGGTGGCTCTGGAAACACCATATATTTT. The variable domain in full, with the rest retrieved from reference TRBV5-4 and TRBJ1-3, is ETGVTQSPTHLIKTRGQQVTLRCSSQSGHNTVSWYQQALGQGPQFIFQYYREEENGRGNFPPRFSGLQFPNYSSELNVNALELDDSALYLCASSLDGGSGNTIYFGEGSWLTVV.

This clone appeared a few times. The chain links TRBV25-1 to TRBJ1-6, with D unclear. Trimming left V 5 bases short and J 7 bases short, with 6 bases between. This CDR3 is built from 12 residues. The germline V gene has CDR1 MGHDK and CDR2 SYGVNS. CDR3 protein: CASSRANSPLHF. The CDR3 region has the DNA TGTGCCAGCAGTCGGGCCAATTCACCCCTCCACTTT.

The rearrangement links TRBV27 to TRBJ2-7, with 9 bases that match TRBD2. Germline V lookup: CDR1 MNHEY, CDR2 SMNVEV (reference sequence). The CDR3 sequence is 15 residues long. V shed 3 bases and J 2 bases; nucleotides not matched to a gene: 5. The CDR3 nucleotides read TGTGCCAGCAGTTTGAGGCGGGAGGGGGCCTACGAGCAGTACTTC. Residues: CASSLRREGAYEQYF.

This clone was observed a handful of times. The J gene is TRBJ2-7, the V gene TRBV4-2; the D call may be TRBD1 or TRBD2 (5 bases each). The germline CDR1 and CDR2 sequences are LGHNA and YNFKEQ. V was cut by 6 bases and J by 1 base, with 13 bases left in between. The CDR3 sequence is 14 residues long. The CDR3 DNA reads TGTGCCAGCAGTGCCCGGGACGGATCCTACGAGCAGTACTTC. Translating it yields CASSARDGSYEQYF.

This clone was recorded once. This chain connects TRBV11-3 to TRBJ1-1, with D maybe TRBD1 (6 bases). Germline CDR1 and CDR2: SGHNT and YENEEA. The CDR3 consists of 14 residues. Trimming left V 4 bases short and J 1 base short, with 10 bases between. CDR3 DNA sequence: TGTGCCAGCAGCTCTCGAGGGGGGAACACTGAAGCTTTCTTT. This translates into CASSSRGGNTEAFF.

The chain combines TRBV5-4 with TRBJ2-1, with a tentative D call TRBD2 (6 bases). Trimming left V 0 bases short and J 6 bases short, with 16 bases between. The V gene's germline CDR1 is SGHNT and CDR2 YYREEE (reference sequence). CDR3 length equals 16 residues. Written as DNA, the CDR3 is TGTGCCAGCAGCTTGGTGGGACTCAGGAATCTCAATGAGCAGTTCTTC. Amino acids: CASSLVGLRNLNEQFF. Filled out from reference TRBV5-4 and TRBJ2-1, the complete variable domain reads ETGVTQSPTHLIKTRGQQVTLRCSSQSGHNTVSWYQQALGQGPQFIFQYYREEENGRGNFPPRFSGLQFPNYSSELNVNALELDDSALYLCASSLVGLRNLNEQFFGPGTRLTVL.

The rearrangement uses TRBV6-6 and TRBJ1-2, with a tentative D call TRBD1 (5 bases). The V gene's germline CDR1 is MNHNY and CDR2 SVGAGI (reference sequence). There are 14 residues in the CDR3. The ends were cut back, 0 bases at V and 7 bases at J, with 12 bases in the middle. CDR3 nucleotides: TGTGCCAGCAGTTACTCCAGGGAGAGCAGTGGCTACACCTTC. The encoded protein is CASSYSRESSGYTF.

This chain connects TRBV6-5 to TRBJ2-2, with D perhaps given as TRBD1 or TRBD2 (5 bases each). The CDR3 length is 14 residues. Germline lookup yields CDR1 MNHEY and CDR2 SVGAGI. V was pared by 6 bases and J by 2 bases, with 10 bases between. CDR3 in amino acids: CASSRGRNTGELFF. For the CDR3, the DNA is TGTGCCAGCAGCCGGGGACGAAACACCGGGGAGCTGTTTTTT.

The V call is TRBV6-4, the J call TRBJ2-3, with D uncertain. V lost 0 bases and J 2 bases, leaving 9 bases between the germline ends. The CDR3 has 15 amino acids. The V gene's germline CDR1 is MRHNA and CDR2 SNTAGT. The CDR3 reads CASSDSPSPTDTQYF. DNA for the CDR3: TGTGCCAGCAGTGACTCGCCTAGTCCCACAGATACGCAGTATTTT.

The CDR3 nucleotides are TGTGCCAGCAGTCGATCAGGGAGCGGTGAGCAGTACTTC. It yields the protein CASSRSGSGEQYF. This chain connects TRBV6-5 to TRBJ2-7; D could derive from TRBD1 or TRBD2 (5 bases each). V was cut by 5 bases and J by 7 bases, with 15 bases left in between. The CDR3 sequence is 13 residues long. CDR1 and CDR2 from the germline V gene are MNHEY and SVGAGI.

This chain uses TRBV7-2 with TRBJ2-1; 9 bases are shared with TRBD2. V lost 5 bases to trimming and J lost 4 bases; unmatched junction nucleotides: 6. The CDR3 is 15 amino acids. The V gene's germline CDR1 is SGHTA and CDR2 FQGNSA. CDR3 residues: CASSSSGSQYNEQFF. The CDR3 DNA reads as TGTGCCAGCAGCAGTAGCGGGAGCCAGTACAATGAGCAGTTCTTC.